These 24 T cell receptor beta chains were sequenced from one sample in a study of long-term antiretroviral therapy in people with HIV. The assay, immunoSEQ v3.0, was run at survey level. Sequenced by immunoSEQ multiplex PCR; TCRdb stores in-frame clones only, minus some. The sample includes 30,000 or so clones, about three quarters of them seen just once. This sample comprised unsorted PBMCs, obtained 1.5 years before starting antiretroviral therapy. These receptors came from a man between 18 and 35 years old with HIV.

The V and J genes are TRBV7-9 and TRBJ2-3; D not certain. The CDR3 spans 15 residues. In germline, CDR1 is SEHNR, CDR2 FQNEAQ (reference sequence). V was shortened by 1 base and J by 6 bases, with 14 bases between the two germline ends. CDR3 sequence reads: CASSLGRSFSDTQYF. CDR3 sequence (DNA): TGTGCCAGCAGCTTAGGTCGTAGCTTCTCCGATACGCAGTATTTT. Full variable domain (missing parts from reference TRBV7-9 and TRBJ2-3): DTGVSQNPRHKITKRGQNVTFRCDPISEHNRLYWYRQTLGQGPEFLTYFQNEAQLEKSRLLSDRFSAERPKGSFSTLEIQRTEQGDSAMYLCASSLGRSFSDTQYFGPGTRLTVL.

This chain joins TRBV13 and TRBJ2-7, with 8 bases matching TRBD1. CDR1 and CDR2 from the germline V gene are PRHDT and FYEKMQ (reference sequence). CDR3 length: 15 amino acids. The junction had 6 bases not matched to a gene; V was cut back by 5 bases and J by 0 bases. For the CDR3, the DNA is TGTGCCAGCAGCCCCGCAGGGGGCTTCTCCTACGAGCAGTACTTC. Translated: CASSPAGGFSYEQYF. The full variable domain, completed using reference TRBV13 and TRBJ2-7, is AAGVIQSPRHLIKEKRETATLKCYPIPRHDTVYWYQQGPGQDPQFLISFYEKMQSDKGSIPDRFSAQQFSDYHSELNMSSLELGDSALYFCASSPAGGFSYEQYFGPGTRLTVT.

The V gene is TRBV27, the J gene TRBJ1-4, with 8 nucleotides matching TRBD1. V was clipped by 5 bases and J by 1 base; unmatched bases: 6. This CDR3 spans 16 amino acids. The germline V gene encodes CDR1 MNHEY and CDR2 SMNVEV (reference sequence). The CDR3 DNA reads as TGTGCCAGCAGTCCCCTAACAGGGGGAACTAATGAAAAACTGTTTTTT. This translates into CASSPLTGGTNEKLFF.

This clone showed up just a few times. V and J are TRBV19 and TRBJ1-2, with 7 bases fitting TRBD1. CDR3 length equals 14 residues. Trimming removed 7 bases from V and 1 base from J; junction bases left unmatched: 6. Germline CDR1 LNHDA, CDR2 SQIVND (reference sequence). The CDR3 region is CASKQGIGNYGYTF. CDR3 nucleotides: TGTGCCAGTAAACAGGGGATAGGTAACTATGGCTACACCTTC.

The CDR3 region is CASSGTSTDAVEKLFF. The CDR3 nucleotides are TGTGCCAGCAGCGGAACCTCTACGGACGCGGTTGAAAAACTGTTTTTT. The chain couples TRBV9 to TRBJ1-4, with D hard to call. CDR3 size: 16 residues. Germline CDR1 is SGDLS and CDR2 is YYNGEE. The germline V and J ends were trimmed by 3 bases and 7 bases, with 19 bases remaining between them.

This chain uses TRBV28 with TRBJ2-1; D might be TRBD2 (5 bases). The CDR3 loop spans 15 amino acids. Trimming cost V 6 bases and J 0 bases, with 12 bases left between them. Germline CDR1 is MDHEN and CDR2 is SYDVKM. The CDR3 protein is CASSWRVSSYNEQFF. The CDR3 DNA reads TGTGCCAGCAGCTGGCGGGTTAGCTCCTACAATGAGCAGTTCTTC.

A single count supports this clone. The genes are TRBV9 and TRBJ2-7, with D possibly called TRBD1 or TRBD2 (5 bases each). The CDR3 extends over 12 amino acids. CDR1 is SGDLS and CDR2 is YYNGEE in the germline V gene. Trimming pared 2 bases from V and 7 bases from J, leaving 10 bases between. The CDR3 here is CASSVREGEQYF. CDR3 nucleotide sequence: TGTGCCAGCAGCGTCAGAGAGGGGGAGCAGTACTTC.

The V and J genes are TRBV28 and TRBJ2-7, with D hard to call. The V gene lost 7 bases and the J gene lost 0 bases, with 13 bases spanning the gap. Germline CDR1 MDHEN, CDR2 SYDVKM. The CDR3 is 14 residues long. In DNA form, the CDR3 reads TGTGCCAGCACTTTCGCACCTAGCTCCTACGAGCAGTACTTC. Translating it yields CASTFAPSSYEQYF.

The rearrangement uses TRBV7-9 and TRBJ1-4, with D possibly being TRBD1 (6 bases). V lost 2 bases and J 5 bases, leaving 15 bases between the germline ends. CDR3 size: 16 residues. Germline CDR1 is SEHNR and CDR2 is FQNEAQ (reference sequence). CDR3 coding DNA: TGTGCCAGCAGCTTATTCGCAGGGGCGGGAAATGAAAAACTGTTTTTT. It yields the protein CASSLFAGAGNEKLFF. Drawing the rest from reference TRBV7-9 and TRBJ1-4, the complete variable domain is DTGVSQNPRHKITKRGQNVTFRCDPISEHNRLYWYRQTLGQGPEFLTYFQNEAQLEKSRLLSDRFSAERPKGSFSTLEIQRTEQGDSAMYLCASSLFAGAGNEKLFFGSGTQLSVL.

This chain joins TRBV4-3 and TRBJ2-2, with no clear D. Trimming removed 0 bases from V and 5 bases from J, with 7 bases in between. The CDR3 is made up of 14 amino acids. CDR1 and CDR2 from the germline V gene are LGHNA and YSLEER. The CDR3 DNA reads TGCGCCAGCAGCCAAGATCGAAGGACCGGGGAGCTGTTTTTT. Its translation is CASSQDRRTGELFF.

This chain joins TRBV6-6 and TRBJ1-3; D is uncertain. The CDR3 consists of 13 residues. V was trimmed by 6 bases and J by 1 base, leaving 7 bases between them. Germline V lookup: CDR1 MNHNY, CDR2 SVGAGI (reference sequence). The CDR3 DNA follows: TGTGCCAGCAGGGAGGGATCTGGAAACACCATATATTTT. It yields the protein CASREGSGNTIYF.

This chain uses TRBV27 with TRBJ2-2; 9 nucleotides align to TRBD2. Germline values: CDR1 MNHEY, CDR2 SMNVEV (reference sequence). The CDR3 sequence is 15 residues long. V trimming: 3 bases; J trimming: 5 bases; junction bases outside the gene matches: 4. CDR3 sequence: CASSFSAGGTGELFF. CDR3 nucleotide sequence: TGTGCCAGCAGTTTTTCTGCGGGGGGGACCGGGGAGCTGTTTTTT.

The chain is built from TRBV7-6 and TRBJ2-1, with D perhaps matching TRBD1 (5 bases). The CDR3 has 15 amino acids. The ends were cut back, 5 bases at V and 1 base at J, with 12 bases in the middle. Looked up from germline, CDR1 is SGHVS and CDR2 is FNYEAQ. DNA of the CDR3: TGTGCCAGCAGCCCCCATCCAGGGTCCTACAATGAGCAGTTCTTC. It translates to CASSPHPGSYNEQFF.

V is TRBV27 and J is TRBJ2-1, with 8 bases matching TRBD2. V trimming: 5 bases; J trimming: 7 bases; junction bases outside the gene matches: 7. Germline assignment: CDR1 MNHEY and CDR2 SMNVEV (reference sequence). The CDR3 runs 14 residues. CDR3 loop: CASSPGPGGNEQFF. The DNA for the CDR3 is TGTGCCAGCAGTCCCGGGCCGGGGGGGAATGAGCAGTTCTTC.

CDR3: CASSLGARNTGELFF. The CDR3 region has the DNA TGTGCCAGCAGCTTAGGGGCAAGAAACACCGGGGAGCTGTTTTTT. This chain uses TRBV7-3 with TRBJ2-2; weak D call: TRBD1 (5 bases). Trimming took 2 bases from V and 2 from J, leaving 9 bases between them. CDR1 and CDR2 from the germline V gene are SGHTA and FQGTGA. This CDR3 has 15 amino acids.

The chain joins TRBV6-1 to TRBJ2-7; tentatively, D is TRBD1 or TRBD2 (5 bases each). Germline CDR1 MNHNS, CDR2 SASEGT. V lost 1 base, J lost 6 bases, and 10 bases lay in between. The CDR3 consists of 13 residues. The chain's CDR3 is CASSEGSGGEQYF. The CDR3 DNA follows: TGTGCCAGCAGTGAAGGTTCTGGGGGCGAGCAGTACTTC.

In nucleotides, the CDR3 is TGTGCCAGCAGTGTAAGGACTAGCGGGAGTGAGCAGTACTTC. Protein product: CASSVRTSGSEQYF. This chain connects TRBV2 to TRBJ2-7, with 13 positions matching TRBD2. The CDR3 consists of 14 residues. CDR1 SNHLY and CDR2 FYNNEI come from the germline V gene. Germline trimming cut 4 bases from V and 7 bases from J; bases unmatched to any gene: 4.

The chain combines TRBV5-6 with TRBJ1-2, with D perhaps TRBD1 (5 bases). Germline V gene sequence: CDR1 SGHDT, CDR2 YYEEEE. CDR3 length: 16 amino acids. V was clipped by 3 bases and J by 3 bases, with 18 bases between them. The CDR3 sequence is CASSWGWGREDYGYTF. In nucleotides, the CDR3 is TGTGCCAGCAGCTGGGGGTGGGGACGGGAGGACTATGGCTACACCTTC.

V gene TRBV10-3 combines with J gene TRBJ1-2; tentative D call: TRBD1 (5 bases). This CDR3 region has 14 residues. V shed 3 bases and J shed 3 bases, with 11 bases lying between them. Germline lookup yields CDR1 ENHRY and CDR2 SYGVKD. CDR3 coding DNA: TGTGCCATCAGTGAAACAGGAAACTACTATGGCTACACCTTC. Translated, it gives CAISETGNYYGYTF.

This sequence joins TRBV18 and TRBJ2-2; D not resolved. This CDR3 is 15 amino acids long. The V gene lost 4 bases and the J gene lost 4 bases, with 13 bases spanning the gap. Germline V gene data show CDR1 as KGHSH and CDR2 as LQKENI. CDR3 bases: TGTGCCAGCTCACGACGTGTCGAGGTCACCGGGGAGCTGTTTTTT. Protein: CASSRRVEVTGELFF.

The rearrangement links TRBV28 to TRBJ2-7, with D perhaps TRBD1 (5 bases). The V end was cut by 4 bases, the J end by 1 base, with 14 bases between. In germline, CDR1 is MDHEN, CDR2 SYDVKM. This CDR3 comprises 15 residues. CDR3 coding DNA: TGTGCCAGCAGTTCCCAATCACCAGGGTCCTACGAGCAGTACTTC. This sequence encodes CASSSQSPGSYEQYF.

The chain has TRBV30 and TRBJ2-7; 12 positions agree with TRBD1. Germline trimming cut 3 bases from V and 5 bases from J; bases unmatched to any gene: 5. There are 14 residues in the CDR3. Germline-derived CDR1 and CDR2 are GTSNPN and SVGIG (reference sequence). CDR3 in DNA: TGTGCCTGGAGGGGACAGGGGGCGGACCACGAGCAGTACTTC. The encoded protein is CAWRGQGADHEQYF.

The chain has TRBV28 and TRBJ2-7; 7 bases are shared with TRBD1. This CDR3 spans 16 amino acids. The germline V gene encodes CDR1 MDHEN and CDR2 SYDVKM. The ends lost 4 bases at V and 2 bases at J; junction bases unmatched: 11. CDR3 region: CASSSGTAHRTYEQYF. The CDR3 nucleotides read TGTGCCAGCAGTTCTGGGACAGCTCACCGCACCTACGAGCAGTACTTC.

The chain couples TRBV7-6 to TRBJ1-5, with unresolved D. There are 15 residues in the CDR3. The ends were cut back, 5 bases at V and 2 bases at J, with 13 bases in the middle. Germline CDR1 reads SGHVS; CDR2 reads FNYEAQ. This CDR3 reads CASSLDWGGNQPQHF. The CDR3 nucleotides read TGTGCCAGCAGCCTGGACTGGGGTGGCAATCAGCCCCAGCATTTT. Using reference TRBV7-6 and TRBJ1-5 for the parts outside the CDR3, the full variable domain is GAGVSQSPRYKVTKRGQDVALRCDPISGHVSLYWYRQALGQGPEFLTYFNYEAQQDKSGLPNDRFSAERPEGSISTLTIQRTEQRDSAMYRCASSLDWGGNQPQHFGDGTRLSIL.